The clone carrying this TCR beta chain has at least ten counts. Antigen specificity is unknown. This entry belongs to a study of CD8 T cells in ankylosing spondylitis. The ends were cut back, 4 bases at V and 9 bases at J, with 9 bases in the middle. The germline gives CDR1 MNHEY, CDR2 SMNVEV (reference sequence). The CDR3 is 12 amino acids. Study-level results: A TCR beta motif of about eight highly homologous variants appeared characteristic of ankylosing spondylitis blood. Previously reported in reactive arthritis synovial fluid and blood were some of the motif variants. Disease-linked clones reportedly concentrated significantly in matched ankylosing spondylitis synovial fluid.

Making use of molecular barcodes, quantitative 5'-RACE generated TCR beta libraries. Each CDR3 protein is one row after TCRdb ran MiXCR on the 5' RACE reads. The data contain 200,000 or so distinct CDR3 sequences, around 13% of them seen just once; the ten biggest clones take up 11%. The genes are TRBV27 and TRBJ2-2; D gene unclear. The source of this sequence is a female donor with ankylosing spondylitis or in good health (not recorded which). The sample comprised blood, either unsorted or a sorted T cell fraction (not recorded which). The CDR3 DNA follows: TGTGCCAGCAGTTCAACCCTGAGGGAGCTGTTTTTT. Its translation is CASSSTLRELFF.